This T cell receptor (beta chain) was obtained from a study of T cells in Graves' hyperthyroidism and ophthalmopathy. For the study at large: Peripheral blood was drawn at first diagnosis, prior to all treatment.

Whole-study findings and limits: A model using 13 V-J features told ophthalmopathy apart from stable hyperthyroidism.

TCR beta CDR3 sequences were amplified from RNA transcripts. A first-round RT-PCR of the TCR CDR3 used the HTBI primer set. Via MiXCR, TCRdb re-called the multiplex PCR reads, giving one row per CDR3 protein. The sample carries about 640,000 distinct CDR3 sequences, 20% to 25% recorded once. Uncontrolled infection, other autoimmune disease, pregnancy or lactation disqualified patients from enrolment. This clonotype was counted only a few times. Its antigen remains unidentified. Germline V CDR1 and CDR2: MGHRA, YSYEKL. V lost 3 bases to trimming and J lost 3 bases, with 11 bases between them. The CDR3 has 14 residues.

Sequencing was performed on blood. This receptor was identified in a man between 25 and 39 years old with Graves' ophthalmopathy. This chain uses TRBV4-1 with TRBJ1-1; D gene uncertain. CDR3 amino acids: CASSQVDGYTEAFF. The CDR3 DNA is TGCGCCAGCAGCCAGGTGGACGGTTACACTGAAGCTTTCTTT.